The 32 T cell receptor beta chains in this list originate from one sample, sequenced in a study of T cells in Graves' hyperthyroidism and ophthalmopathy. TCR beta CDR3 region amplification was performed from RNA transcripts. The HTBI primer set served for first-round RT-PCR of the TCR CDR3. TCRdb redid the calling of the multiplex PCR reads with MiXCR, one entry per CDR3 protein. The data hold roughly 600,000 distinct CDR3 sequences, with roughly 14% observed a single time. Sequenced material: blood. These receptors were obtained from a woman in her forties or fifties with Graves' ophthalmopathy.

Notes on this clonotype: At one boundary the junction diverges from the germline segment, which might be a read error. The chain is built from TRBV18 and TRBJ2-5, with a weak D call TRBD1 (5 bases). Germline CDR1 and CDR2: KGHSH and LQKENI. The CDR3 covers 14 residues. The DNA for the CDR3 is TGTGCCAGTTCACCGCCGGGTGGGGCGGAGACCCAGTACTTC. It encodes CASSPPGGAETQYF.

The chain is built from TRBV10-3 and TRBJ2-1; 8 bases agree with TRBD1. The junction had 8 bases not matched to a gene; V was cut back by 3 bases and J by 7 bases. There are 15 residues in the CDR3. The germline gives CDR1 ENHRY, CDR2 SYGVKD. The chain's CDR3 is CAISDGQGGLNEQFF. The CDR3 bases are TGTGCCATCAGTGATGGACAGGGAGGTTTGAATGAGCAGTTCTTC.

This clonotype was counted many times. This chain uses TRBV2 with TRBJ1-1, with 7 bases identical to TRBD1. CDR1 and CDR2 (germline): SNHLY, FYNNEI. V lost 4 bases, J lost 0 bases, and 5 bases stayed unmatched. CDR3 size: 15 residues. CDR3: CASSGSDRVNTEAFF. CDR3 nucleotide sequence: TGTGCCAGCAGTGGAAGCGACAGGGTGAACACTGAAGCTTTCTTT.

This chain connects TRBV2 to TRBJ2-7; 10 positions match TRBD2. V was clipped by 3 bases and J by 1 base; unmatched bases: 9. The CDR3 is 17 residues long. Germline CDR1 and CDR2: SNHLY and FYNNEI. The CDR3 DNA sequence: TGTGCCAGCAGTGAGGGGGCTAGCGGGAGAGGGTCCTACGAGCAGTACTTC. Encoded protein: CASSEGASGRGSYEQYF. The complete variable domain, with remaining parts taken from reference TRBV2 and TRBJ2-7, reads EPEVTQTPSHQVTQMGQEVILRCVPISNHLYFYWYRQILGQKVEFLVSFYNNEISEKSEIFDDQFSVERPDGSNFTLKIRSTKLEDSAMYFCASSEGASGRGSYEQYFGPGTRLTVT.

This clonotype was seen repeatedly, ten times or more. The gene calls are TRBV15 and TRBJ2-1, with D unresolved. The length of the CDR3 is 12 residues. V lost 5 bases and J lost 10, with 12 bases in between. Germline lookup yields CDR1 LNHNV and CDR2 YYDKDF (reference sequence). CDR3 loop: CATSLYLEEQFF. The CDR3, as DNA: TGTGCCACCAGCCTATACCTGGAGGAGCAGTTCTTC.

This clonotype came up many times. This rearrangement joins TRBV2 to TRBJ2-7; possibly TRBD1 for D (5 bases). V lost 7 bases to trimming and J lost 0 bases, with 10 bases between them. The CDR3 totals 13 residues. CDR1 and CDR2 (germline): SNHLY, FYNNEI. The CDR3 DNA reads TGTGCCAGCAACGGACATTCCTCCTACGAGCAGTACTTC. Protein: CASNGHSSYEQYF.

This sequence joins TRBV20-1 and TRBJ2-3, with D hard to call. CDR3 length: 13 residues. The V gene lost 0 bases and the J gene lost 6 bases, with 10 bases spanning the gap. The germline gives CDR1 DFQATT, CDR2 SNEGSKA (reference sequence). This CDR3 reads CSARELVGDTQYF. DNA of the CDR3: TGCAGTGCTAGAGAGCTCGTAGGGGATACGCAGTATTTT.

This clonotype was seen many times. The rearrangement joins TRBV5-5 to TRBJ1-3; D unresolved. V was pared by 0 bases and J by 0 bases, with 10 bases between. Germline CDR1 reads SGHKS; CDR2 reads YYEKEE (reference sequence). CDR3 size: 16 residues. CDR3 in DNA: TGTGCCAGCAGCTTGGGACCGACGAGCTCTGGAAACACCATATATTTT. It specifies CASSLGPTSSGNTIYF.

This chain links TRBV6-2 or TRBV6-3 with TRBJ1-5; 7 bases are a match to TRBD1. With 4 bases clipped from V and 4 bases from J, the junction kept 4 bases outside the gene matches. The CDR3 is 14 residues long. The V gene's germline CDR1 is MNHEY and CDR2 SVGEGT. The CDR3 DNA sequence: TGTGCCAGCAGTTCCTCGACAGGGAATCAGCCCCAGCATTTT. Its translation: CASSSSTGNQPQHF.

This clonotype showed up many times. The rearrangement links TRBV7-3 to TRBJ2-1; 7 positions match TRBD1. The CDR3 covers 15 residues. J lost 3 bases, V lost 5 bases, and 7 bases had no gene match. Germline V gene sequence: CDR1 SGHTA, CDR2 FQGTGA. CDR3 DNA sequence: TGTGCCAGCAGCCTTACCCGACAGGGCTACAATGAGCAGTTCTTC. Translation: CASSLTRQGYNEQFF.

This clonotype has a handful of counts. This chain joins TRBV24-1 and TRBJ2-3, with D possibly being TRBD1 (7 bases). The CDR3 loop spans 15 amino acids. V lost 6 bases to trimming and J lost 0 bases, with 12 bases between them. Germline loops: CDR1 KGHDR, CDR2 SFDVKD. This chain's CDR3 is CATSTQGGSTDTQYF. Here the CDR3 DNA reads TGTGCCACCAGTACTCAGGGGGGTAGCACAGATACGCAGTATTTT.

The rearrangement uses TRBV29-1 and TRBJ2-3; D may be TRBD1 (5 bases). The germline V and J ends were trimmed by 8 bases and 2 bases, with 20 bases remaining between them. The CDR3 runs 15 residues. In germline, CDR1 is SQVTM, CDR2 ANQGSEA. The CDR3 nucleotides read TGCAGCACCCTCAAGTGGGGCCACCTCACAGATACGCAGTATTTT. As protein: CSTLKWGHLTDTQYF.

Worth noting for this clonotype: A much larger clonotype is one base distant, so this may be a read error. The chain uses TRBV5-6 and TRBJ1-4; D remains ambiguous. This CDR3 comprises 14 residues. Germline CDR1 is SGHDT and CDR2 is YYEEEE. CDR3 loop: CASSPTPTNERLFF. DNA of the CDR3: TGTGCCAGCAGCCCAACTCCAACTAATGAAAGACTGTTTTTT.

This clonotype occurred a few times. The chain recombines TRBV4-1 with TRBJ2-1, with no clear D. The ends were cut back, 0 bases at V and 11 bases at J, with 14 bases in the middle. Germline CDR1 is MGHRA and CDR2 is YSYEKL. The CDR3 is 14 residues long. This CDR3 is CASSQDTRQLQQFF. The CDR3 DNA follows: TGCGCCAGCAGCCAAGATACCAGACAACTACAGCAGTTCTTC.

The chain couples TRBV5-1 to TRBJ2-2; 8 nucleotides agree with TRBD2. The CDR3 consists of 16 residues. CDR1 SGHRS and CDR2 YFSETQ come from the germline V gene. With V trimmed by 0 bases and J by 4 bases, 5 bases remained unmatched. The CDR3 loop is CASSLVAGQTTGELFF. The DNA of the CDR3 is TGCGCCAGCAGCTTGGTAGCGGGACAAACCACCGGGGAGCTGTTTTTT.

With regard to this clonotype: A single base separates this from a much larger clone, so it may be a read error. CDR3 in DNA: TGTGCCAGCAGCCTAGCAGGGTCGGTGACTGAAGCTTTCTTT. This sequence encodes CASSLAGSVTEAFF. This rearrangement joins TRBV9 to TRBJ1-1, with a weak D call TRBD1 (5 bases). The CDR3 spans 14 residues. Germline values: CDR1 SGDLS, CDR2 YYNGEE. With 4 bases removed from V and 5 bases from J, the gap between germline ends came to 15 bases.

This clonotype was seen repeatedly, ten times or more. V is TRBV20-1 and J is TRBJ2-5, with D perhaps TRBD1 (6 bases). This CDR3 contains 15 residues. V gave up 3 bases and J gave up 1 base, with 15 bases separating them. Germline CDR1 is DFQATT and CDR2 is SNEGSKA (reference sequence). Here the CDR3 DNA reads TGCAGTGCTAGCAACAGGGTTATGAGCCAAGAGACCCAGTACTTC. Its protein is CSASNRVMSQETQYF.

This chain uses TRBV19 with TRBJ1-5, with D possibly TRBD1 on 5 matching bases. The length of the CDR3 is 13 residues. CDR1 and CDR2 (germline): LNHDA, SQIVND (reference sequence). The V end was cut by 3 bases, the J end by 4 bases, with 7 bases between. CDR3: CASSIKGNQPQHF. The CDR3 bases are TGTGCCAGTAGTATCAAGGGGAATCAGCCCCAGCATTTT.

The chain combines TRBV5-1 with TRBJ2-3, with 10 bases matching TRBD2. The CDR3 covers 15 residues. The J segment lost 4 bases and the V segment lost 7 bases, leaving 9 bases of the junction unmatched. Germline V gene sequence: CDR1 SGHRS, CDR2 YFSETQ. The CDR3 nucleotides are TGCGCCAGCTTCGAAGCGGGAGGGGGCGCAGATACGCAGTATTTT. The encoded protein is CASFEAGGGADTQYF. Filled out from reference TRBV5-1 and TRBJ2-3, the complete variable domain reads KAGVTQTPRYLIKTRGQQVTLSCSPISGHRSVSWYQQTPGQGLQFLFEYFSETQRNKGNFPGRFSGRQFSNSRSEMNVSTLELGDSALYLCASFEAGGGADTQYFGPGTRLTVL.

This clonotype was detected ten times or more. For the CDR3, the DNA is TGTGCCAGCAGTTCGGGACTAGCGGAAAGCTCCTACGAGCAGTACTTC. Protein: CASSSGLAESSYEQYF. The V and J genes are TRBV27 and TRBJ2-7; 11 nucleotides agree with TRBD2. The CDR3 totals 16 residues. The ends lost 4 bases at V and 0 bases at J; junction bases unmatched: 5. Germline V lookup: CDR1 MNHEY, CDR2 SMNVEV (reference sequence).

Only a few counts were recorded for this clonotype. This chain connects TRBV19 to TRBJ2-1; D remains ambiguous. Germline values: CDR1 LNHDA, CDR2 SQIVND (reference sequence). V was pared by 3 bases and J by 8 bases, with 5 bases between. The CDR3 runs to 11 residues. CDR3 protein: CASSIGDEQFF. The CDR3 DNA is TGTGCCAGTAGTATTGGAGATGAGCAGTTCTTC.

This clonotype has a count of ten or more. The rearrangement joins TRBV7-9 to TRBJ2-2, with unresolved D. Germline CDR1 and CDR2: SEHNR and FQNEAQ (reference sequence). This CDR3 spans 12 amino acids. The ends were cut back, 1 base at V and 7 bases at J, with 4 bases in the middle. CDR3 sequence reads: CASSLVVGELFF. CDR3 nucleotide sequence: TGTGCCAGCAGCTTAGTGGTCGGGGAGCTGTTTTTT.

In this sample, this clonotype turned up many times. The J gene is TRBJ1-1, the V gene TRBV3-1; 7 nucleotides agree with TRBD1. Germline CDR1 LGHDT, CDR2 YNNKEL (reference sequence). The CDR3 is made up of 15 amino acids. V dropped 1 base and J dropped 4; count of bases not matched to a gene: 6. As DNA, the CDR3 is TGTGCCAGCAGCCAAGGGGTACAGGGGACCACTGAAGCTTTCTTT. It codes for CASSQGVQGTTEAFF.

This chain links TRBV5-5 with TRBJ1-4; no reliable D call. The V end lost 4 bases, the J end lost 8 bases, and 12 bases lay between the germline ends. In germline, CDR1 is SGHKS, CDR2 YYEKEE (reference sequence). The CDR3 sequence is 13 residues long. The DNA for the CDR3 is TGTGCCAGCAGCCAAGAAACGGGGGAAAAACTGTTTTTT. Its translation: CASSQETGEKLFF.

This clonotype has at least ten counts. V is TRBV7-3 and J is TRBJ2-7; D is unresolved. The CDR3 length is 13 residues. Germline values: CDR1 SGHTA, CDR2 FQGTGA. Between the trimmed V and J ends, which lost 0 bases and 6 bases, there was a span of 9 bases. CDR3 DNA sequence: TGTGCCAGCAGCTTAACGGCTGGCACCGAGCAGTACTTC. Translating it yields CASSLTAGTEQYF.

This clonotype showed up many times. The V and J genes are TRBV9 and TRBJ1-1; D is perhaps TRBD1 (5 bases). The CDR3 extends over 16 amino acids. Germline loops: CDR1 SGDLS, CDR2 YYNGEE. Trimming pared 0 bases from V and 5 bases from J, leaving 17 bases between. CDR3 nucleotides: TGTGCCAGCAGCGTAGCTCATCAAGGGGCTGGGACTGAAGCTTTCTTT. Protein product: CASSVAHQGAGTEAFF.

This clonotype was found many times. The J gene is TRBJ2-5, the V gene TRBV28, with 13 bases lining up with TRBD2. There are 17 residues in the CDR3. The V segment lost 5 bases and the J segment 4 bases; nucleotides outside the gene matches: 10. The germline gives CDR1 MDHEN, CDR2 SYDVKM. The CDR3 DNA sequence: TGTGCCAGCAGTAACTTCAGGACTAGCGGGAGAGTAGAGACCCAGTACTTC. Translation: CASSNFRTSGRVETQYF.

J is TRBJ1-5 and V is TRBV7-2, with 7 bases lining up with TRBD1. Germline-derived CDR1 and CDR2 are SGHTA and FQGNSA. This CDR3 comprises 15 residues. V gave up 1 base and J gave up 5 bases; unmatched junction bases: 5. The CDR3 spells CASSLDGTVYQPQHF. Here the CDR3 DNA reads TGTGCCAGCAGCTTAGATGGGACAGTATATCAGCCCCAGCATTTT.

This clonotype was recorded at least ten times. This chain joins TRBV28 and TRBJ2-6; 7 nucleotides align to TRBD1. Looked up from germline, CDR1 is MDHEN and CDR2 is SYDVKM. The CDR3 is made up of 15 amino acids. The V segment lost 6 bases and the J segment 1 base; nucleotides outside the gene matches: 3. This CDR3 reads CASRSQGSGANVLTF. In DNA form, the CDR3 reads TGTGCCAGCAGATCACAGGGGTCTGGGGCCAACGTCCTGACTTTC.

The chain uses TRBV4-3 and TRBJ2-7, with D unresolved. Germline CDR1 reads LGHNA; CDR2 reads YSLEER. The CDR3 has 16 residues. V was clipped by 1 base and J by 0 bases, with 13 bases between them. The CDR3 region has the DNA TGCGCCAGCAGCCAAGTTGTGGGATTAAACTCCTACGAGCAGTACTTC. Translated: CASSQVVGLNSYEQYF.

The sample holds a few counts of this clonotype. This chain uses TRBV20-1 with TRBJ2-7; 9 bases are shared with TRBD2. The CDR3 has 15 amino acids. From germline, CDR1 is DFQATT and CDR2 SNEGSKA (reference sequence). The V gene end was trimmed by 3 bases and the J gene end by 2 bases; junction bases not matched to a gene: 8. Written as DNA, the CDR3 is TGCAGTGCTAGGCTGGCGGGAGGGCTTGCCTACGAGCAGTACTTC. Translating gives CSARLAGGLAYEQYF.

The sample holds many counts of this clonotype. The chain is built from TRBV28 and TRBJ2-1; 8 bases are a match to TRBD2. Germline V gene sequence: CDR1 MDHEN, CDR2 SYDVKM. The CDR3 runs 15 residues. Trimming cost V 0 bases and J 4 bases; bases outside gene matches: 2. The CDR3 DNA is TGTGCCAGCAGTTTATGGGCGGGAGGATACAATGAGCAGTTCTTC. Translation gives CASSLWAGGYNEQFF. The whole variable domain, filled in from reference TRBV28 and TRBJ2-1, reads DVKVTQSSRYLVKRTGEKVFLECVQDMDHENMFWYRQDPGLGLRLIYFSYDVKMKEKGDIPEGYSVSREKKERFSLILESASTNQTSMYLCASSLWAGGYNEQFFGPGTRLTVL.